The clone carrying this T cell receptor (beta chain) was observed many times. Preparation of the TCRbeta library used unique molecular identifiers. TCRdb processed the PCR reads anew with MiXCR; each CDR3 protein has one entry. In the table there are approximately 200,000 distinct CDR3 sequences, 13% to 15% of which are singletons. This specimen belongs to a study of T-cell reconstitution after alpha-beta-depleted transplantation in children. Trimming cost V 5 bases and J 9 bases; bases outside gene matches: 10. CDR3 length: 15 residues. This clonotype was sampled from a human donor who donated a stem cell graft to a child with acute lymphoblastic leukemia. Sequencing was performed on PBMCs from the stem cell graft donor, taken from the stem cell graft. V gene TRBV12-3 or TRBV12-4 combines with J gene TRBJ1-5; 10 bases match TRBD1. Written as DNA, the CDR3 is TGTGCCAGCAGTGGGACAGGGGAAGAAAAGGGGCCCCAGCATTTT. Encoded protein: CASSGTGEEKGPQHF.